The present T cell receptor beta chain was sequenced within a study of blood T cell repertoires in COVID-19. As for the study in general: There were acute and convalescent COVID-19 samples, and they came from the United States, Italy and Spain.

Per the original methods: Reference gene primer amplification gave nucleated cell count estimates. Data came from immunoSEQ multiplex PCR; TCRdb stores just in-frame clones and leaves some out. The V and J calls and clone size come from that table; D and trimming were worked out from the DNA. This repertoire shows about 34,000 clones, almost 80% found once; its top ten account for less than 9%. The sequenced sample consisted of peripheral blood. The receptor comes from a woman aged 60-75 years with acute or convalescent COVID-19.

CDR3: CASARGGSVTEAFF. As DNA, the CDR3 is TGTGCCAGCGCGAGGGGGGGTTCCGTCACTGAAGCTTTCTTT. The gene calls are TRBV9 and TRBJ1-1; possibly TRBD1 for D (6 bases). The V gene lost 7 bases and the J gene lost 4 bases, with 17 bases spanning the gap. This CDR3 is built from 14 residues. Per germline, CDR1 SGDLS and CDR2 YYNGEE.